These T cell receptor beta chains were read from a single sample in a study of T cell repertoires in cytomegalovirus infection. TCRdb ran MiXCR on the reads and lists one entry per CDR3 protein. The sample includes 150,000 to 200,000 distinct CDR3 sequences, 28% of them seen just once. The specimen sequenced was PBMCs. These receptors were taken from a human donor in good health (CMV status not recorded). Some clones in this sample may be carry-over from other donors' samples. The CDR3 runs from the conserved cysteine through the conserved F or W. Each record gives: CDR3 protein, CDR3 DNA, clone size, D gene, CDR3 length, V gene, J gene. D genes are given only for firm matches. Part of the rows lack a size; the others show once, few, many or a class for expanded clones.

CDR3 protein: CASSLAGKVNTEAFF
CDR3 DNA: TGTGCCAGCAGCTTAGCAGGGAAGGTGAACACTGAAGCTTTCTTT
clone size: many
D gene: -
CDR3 length: 15
V gene: TRBV7-2
J gene: TRBJ1-1

CDR3 protein: CASSLTTGNYGYTF
CDR3 DNA: TGTGCCAGCAGCTTAACGACAGGGAACTATGGCTACACCTTC
clone size: few
D gene: TRBD1
CDR3 length: 14
V gene: TRBV7-2
J gene: TRBJ1-2

CDR3 protein: CASSRPGRAEAFF
CDR3 DNA: TGTGCCAGCAGCAGGCCCGGTCGGGCTGAAGCTTTCTTT
clone size: many
D gene: -
CDR3 length: 13
V gene: TRBV7-2
J gene: TRBJ1-1

CDR3 protein: CASSLTQLNTEAFF
CDR3 DNA: TGCGCCAGCAGCTTGACACAACTTAACACTGAAGCTTTCTTT
clone size: -
D gene: -
CDR3 length: 14
V gene: TRBV5-1
J gene: TRBJ1-1

CDR3 protein: CASSWAGGSTDTQYF
CDR3 DNA: TGTGCCAGCAGTTGGGCCGGGGGCTCCACAGATACGCAGTATTTT
clone size: few
D gene: -
CDR3 length: 15
V gene: TRBV6-6
J gene: TRBJ2-3

CDR3 protein: CASSWRETQYF
CDR3 DNA: TGTGCCAGCAGCTGGCGCGAGACCCAGTACTTC
clone size: few
D gene: -
CDR3 length: 11
V gene: TRBV7-6
J gene: TRBJ2-5

CDR3 protein: CASSRTTSGGASISYEQYF
CDR3 DNA: TGTGCCAGCAGCCGTACTACTAGCGGGGGGGCCAGTATCTCCTACGAGCAGTACTTC
clone size: few
D gene: TRBD2
CDR3 length: 19
V gene: TRBV7-8
J gene: TRBJ2-7

CDR3 protein: CAIRTTGVGNTIYF
CDR3 DNA: TGTGCCATCAGGACGACAGGGGTCGGAAACACCATATATTTT
clone size: -
D gene: TRBD1
CDR3 length: 14
V gene: TRBV10-3
J gene: TRBJ1-3

CDR3 protein: CASSIWGMNTEAFF
CDR3 DNA: TGTGCCAGTAGTATATGGGGCATGAACACTGAAGCTTTCTTT
clone size: -
D gene: -
CDR3 length: 14
V gene: TRBV19
J gene: TRBJ1-1

CDR3 protein: CASSGDLQETQYF
CDR3 DNA: TGTGCCAGCAGTGGGGACTTGCAAGAGACCCAGTACTTC
clone size: many
D gene: -
CDR3 length: 13
V gene: TRBV2
J gene: TRBJ2-5

CDR3 protein: CATSRASGTILNIEQYF
CDR3 DNA: TGTGCCACCAGCAGAGCTTCCGGGACTATCCTTAATATCGAGCAGTACTTC
clone size: -
D gene: TRBD2
CDR3 length: 17
V gene: TRBV15
J gene: TRBJ2-7

CDR3 protein: CASSKRTGTTEAFF
CDR3 DNA: TGTGCCAGTAGTAAAAGGACAGGGACGACTGAAGCTTTCTTT
clone size: many
D gene: TRBD1
CDR3 length: 14
V gene: TRBV19
J gene: TRBJ1-1

CDR3 protein: CSAREGTGLAGLETQYF
CDR3 DNA: TGCAGTGCTAGAGAGGGGACTGGGCTAGCGGGGCTGGAGACCCAGTACTTC
clone size: -
D gene: TRBD2
CDR3 length: 17
V gene: TRBV20-1
J gene: TRBJ2-5

CDR3 protein: CASYRVGNPYGTGELFF
CDR3 DNA: TGTGCCAGCTATAGGGTGGGGAACCCCTACGGCACCGGGGAGCTGTTTTTT
clone size: -
D gene: -
CDR3 length: 17
V gene: TRBV2
J gene: TRBJ2-2

CDR3 protein: CASSLDGGLGEAFF
CDR3 DNA: TGTGCCAGCAGTTTGGACGGAGGGCTCGGTGAAGCTTTCTTT
clone size: few
D gene: -
CDR3 length: 14
V gene: TRBV6-6
J gene: TRBJ1-1

CDR3 protein: CASSLVLGGANTGELFF
CDR3 DNA: TGCGCCAGCAGCCTCGTGTTGGGGGGCGCAAACACCGGGGAGCTGTTTTTT
clone size: few
D gene: -
CDR3 length: 17
V gene: TRBV4-3
J gene: TRBJ2-2

CDR3 protein: CASSYSRENEQFF
CDR3 DNA: TGTGCCAGCAGTTACTCGCGGGAGAATGAGCAGTTCTTC
clone size: once
D gene: TRBD2
CDR3 length: 13
V gene: TRBV6-6
J gene: TRBJ2-1

CDR3 protein: CASRQPGWANYGYTF
CDR3 DNA: TGTGCCAGTCGCCAGCCGGGTTGGGCTAACTATGGCTACACCTTC
clone size: few
D gene: -
CDR3 length: 15
V gene: TRBV19
J gene: TRBJ1-2

CDR3 protein: CASSHSQGHLSYEQYF
CDR3 DNA: TGCGCCAGCAGTCACTCCCAGGGACACCTCTCCTACGAGCAGTACTTC
clone size: few
D gene: -
CDR3 length: 16
V gene: TRBV23-1
J gene: TRBJ2-7

CDR3 protein: CASSERGGGQPQHF
CDR3 DNA: TGTGCCAGCAGTGAGAGAGGGGGAGGGCAGCCCCAGCATTTT
clone size: -
D gene: -
CDR3 length: 14
V gene: TRBV2
J gene: TRBJ1-5

CDR3 protein: CASSSGDSYAGTDTQYF
CDR3 DNA: TGTGCCAGCAGTTCCGGGGACAGCTATGCAGGCACAGATACGCAGTATTTT
clone size: few
D gene: TRBD1
CDR3 length: 17
V gene: TRBV6-8
J gene: TRBJ2-3

CDR3 protein: CASSPWDSNQPQHF
CDR3 DNA: TGTGCCAGCAGCCCTTGGGACAGCAATCAGCCCCAGCATTTT
clone size: many
D gene: -
CDR3 length: 14
V gene: TRBV9
J gene: TRBJ1-5

CDR3 protein: CAISLESIAGQETQYF
CDR3 DNA: TGTGCCATTTCTCTAGAGTCTATTGCGGGCCAAGAGACCCAGTACTTC
clone size: -
D gene: -
CDR3 length: 16
V gene: TRBV10-3
J gene: TRBJ2-5

CDR3 protein: CASSMTGPPNEQYF
CDR3 DNA: TGTGCCAGCAGTATGACAGGGCCTCCCAACGAGCAGTACTTC
clone size: -
D gene: TRBD1
CDR3 length: 14
V gene: TRBV2
J gene: TRBJ2-7

CDR3 protein: CASSSGGGTGRTGGNVLTF
CDR3 DNA: TGTGCCAGCAGTTCCGGGGGGGGGACAGGGAGGACTGGGGGCAACGTCCTGACTTTC
clone size: -
D gene: -
CDR3 length: 19
V gene: TRBV12-3/TRBV12-4
J gene: TRBJ2-6

CDR3 protein: CAWSRTAGELFF
CDR3 DNA: TGTGCCTGGAGCAGGACCGCCGGGGAGCTGTTTTTT
clone size: -
D gene: -
CDR3 length: 12
V gene: TRBV30
J gene: TRBJ2-2

CDR3 protein: CASSLGTLGTNEKLFF
CDR3 DNA: TGTGCCAGCAGCTTAGGGACTTTGGGGACTAATGAAAAACTGTTTTTT
clone size: -
D gene: -
CDR3 length: 16
V gene: TRBV7-6
J gene: TRBJ1-4

CDR3 protein: CASKDTQHTDTQYF
CDR3 DNA: TGTGCCAGCAAGGACACACAGCACACAGATACGCAGTATTTT
clone size: -
D gene: -
CDR3 length: 14
V gene: TRBV12-3/TRBV12-4
J gene: TRBJ2-3

CDR3 protein: CATGRSNYGYTF
CDR3 DNA: TGTGCCACCGGACGGAGTAACTATGGCTACACCTTC
clone size: few
D gene: -
CDR3 length: 12
V gene: TRBV27
J gene: TRBJ1-2

CDR3 protein: CASSILHGDYGYTF
CDR3 DNA: TGTGCCAGTAGTATATTGCACGGGGACTATGGCTACACCTTC
clone size: few
D gene: -
CDR3 length: 14
V gene: TRBV19
J gene: TRBJ1-2

CDR3 protein: CASSKKGDSVKTIYF
CDR3 DNA: TGTGCCAGCAGCAAAAAAGGGGATTCTGTAAAGACCATATATTTT
clone size: -
D gene: -
CDR3 length: 15
V gene: TRBV11-2
J gene: TRBJ1-3

CDR3 protein: CASRLQGTYGYTF
CDR3 DNA: TGTGCCAGCAGGCTACAGGGAACCTATGGCTACACCTTC
clone size: few
D gene: -
CDR3 length: 13
V gene: TRBV28
J gene: TRBJ1-2

CDR3 protein: CASSIDRERGTEAFF
CDR3 DNA: TGTGCCAGTAGCATAGACAGGGAAAGGGGCACTGAAGCTTTCTTT
clone size: few
D gene: TRBD1
CDR3 length: 15
V gene: TRBV19
J gene: TRBJ1-1

CDR3 protein: CASSSGAGQGTDTQYF
CDR3 DNA: TGTGCCAGCAGTTCCGGCGCGGGACAGGGCACAGATACGCAGTATTTT
clone size: few
D gene: TRBD1
CDR3 length: 16
V gene: TRBV6-2/TRBV6-3
J gene: TRBJ2-3

CDR3 protein: CSASTGENQPQHF
CDR3 DNA: TGCAGTGCTAGCACAGGGGAGAATCAGCCCCAGCATTTT
clone size: few
D gene: TRBD1
CDR3 length: 13
V gene: TRBV20-1
J gene: TRBJ1-5

CDR3 protein: CASRLEGTEAFF
CDR3 DNA: TGTGCCAGTAGGTTGGAGGGGACTGAAGCTTTCTTT
clone size: few
D gene: -
CDR3 length: 12
V gene: TRBV19
J gene: TRBJ1-1

CDR3 protein: CASSFMIQETQYF
CDR3 DNA: TGTGCCAGCAGCTTTATGATCCAAGAGACCCAGTACTTC
clone size: few
D gene: -
CDR3 length: 13
V gene: TRBV7-3
J gene: TRBJ2-5

CDR3 protein: CASSKRRGPNEKLFF
CDR3 DNA: TGCGCCAGCAGCAAGAGGAGGGGGCCTAATGAAAAACTGTTTTTT
clone size: -
D gene: TRBD1
CDR3 length: 15
V gene: TRBV4-3
J gene: TRBJ1-4

CDR3 protein: CASSPWDGDSGNTIYF
CDR3 DNA: TGTGCCAGCAGCCCGTGGGACGGAGACTCTGGAAACACCATATATTTT
clone size: many
D gene: -
CDR3 length: 16
V gene: TRBV7-9
J gene: TRBJ1-3

CDR3 protein: CASSSTGTGYNEQFF
CDR3 DNA: TGTGCCAGCAGCTCGACCGGGACAGGGTACAATGAGCAGTTCTTC
clone size: few
D gene: TRBD1
CDR3 length: 15
V gene: TRBV11-2
J gene: TRBJ2-1

CDR3 protein: CASSLEDQETQYF
CDR3 DNA: TGTGCCAGCAGCTTAGAGGACCAAGAGACCCAGTACTTC
clone size: -
D gene: -
CDR3 length: 13
V gene: TRBV7-3
J gene: TRBJ2-5

CDR3 protein: CASSLVMNTEAFF
CDR3 DNA: TGTGCCAGCAGCTTAGTTATGAACACTGAAGCTTTCTTT
clone size: many
D gene: -
CDR3 length: 13
V gene: TRBV7-2
J gene: TRBJ1-1

CDR3 protein: CASSFEKLFF
CDR3 DNA: TGTGCCAGCAGTTTCGAAAAACTGTTTTTT
clone size: few
D gene: -
CDR3 length: 10
V gene: TRBV2
J gene: TRBJ1-4

CDR3 protein: CASSPSPEGGTNGYTF
CDR3 DNA: TGTGCCAGCTCACCTAGTCCTGAGGGGGGAACAAATGGCTACACCTTC
clone size: few
D gene: -
CDR3 length: 16
V gene: TRBV18
J gene: TRBJ1-2

CDR3 protein: CASSEARGAGELFF
CDR3 DNA: TGTGCCAGCAGTGAAGCGCGGGGGGCCGGGGAGCTGTTTTTT
clone size: many
D gene: TRBD2
CDR3 length: 14
V gene: TRBV2
J gene: TRBJ2-2

CDR3 protein: CASTLTVNEKLFF
CDR3 DNA: TGTGCCAGTACTCTGACAGTGAATGAAAAACTGTTTTTT
clone size: few
D gene: -
CDR3 length: 13
V gene: TRBV6-1
J gene: TRBJ1-4

CDR3 protein: CASSLRRWGTEAFF
CDR3 DNA: TGTGCCAGCAGCTTAAGGCGGTGGGGCACTGAAGCTTTCTTT
clone size: once
D gene: -
CDR3 length: 14
V gene: TRBV11-2
J gene: TRBJ1-1

CDR3 protein: CASSLMGQRNPNEKLFF
CDR3 DNA: TGTGCCAGCAGCTTAATGGGACAGCGGAACCCTAATGAAAAACTGTTTTTT
clone size: -
D gene: TRBD1
CDR3 length: 17
V gene: TRBV5-8
J gene: TRBJ1-4

CDR3 protein: CASRFRDGGTEAFF
CDR3 DNA: TGTGCCAGCAGGTTCAGAGATGGGGGCACTGAAGCTTTCTTT
clone size: many
D gene: -
CDR3 length: 14
V gene: TRBV12-3/TRBV12-4
J gene: TRBJ1-1

CDR3 protein: CASSLQGPYEQYF
CDR3 DNA: TGTGCCAGCAGTCTACAGGGGCCCTACGAGCAGTACTTC
clone size: many
D gene: TRBD1
CDR3 length: 13
V gene: TRBV12-3/TRBV12-4
J gene: TRBJ2-7

CDR3 protein: CSARAYSYEQYF
CDR3 DNA: TGCAGCGCACGGGCGTACTCCTACGAGCAGTACTTC
clone size: -
D gene: -
CDR3 length: 12
V gene: TRBV29-1
J gene: TRBJ2-7

CDR3 protein: CASGRRTGGTEAFF
CDR3 DNA: TGTGCTAGTGGTCGGCGGACAGGCGGGACTGAAGCTTTCTTT
clone size: -
D gene: TRBD1
CDR3 length: 14
V gene: TRBV12-5
J gene: TRBJ1-1

CDR3 protein: CSARKIGDQETQYF
CDR3 DNA: TGCAGTGCTAGAAAGATCGGGGATCAAGAGACCCAGTACTTC
clone size: once
D gene: -
CDR3 length: 14
V gene: TRBV20-1
J gene: TRBJ2-5

CDR3 protein: CASKRGGPGEQYF
CDR3 DNA: TGTGCCAGCAAGCGCGGGGGCCCAGGGGAGCAGTACTTC
clone size: -
D gene: -
CDR3 length: 13
V gene: TRBV7-2
J gene: TRBJ2-7